Described below is a single TCR beta chain sequence and its context. This specimen comes from a study of blood T cell repertoires in COVID-19. Study information: Collection of acute and convalescent COVID-19 samples took place in the United States, Italy and Spain.

Method: immunoSEQ multiplex PCR; TCRdb's copy keeps in-frame clones and lacks some. The sample carries around 100,000 clones, roughly 82% recorded once. The origin of this receptor is a woman aged 40-49 years with acute or convalescent COVID-19. The sample consisted of peripheral blood.

The CDR3 region has the DNA TGCGCCAGCAGCTTGGCGGGGAGATACACCTTC. This codes for CASSLAGRYTF. This chain uses TRBV5-1 with TRBJ1-2, with unresolved D. V was pared by 0 bases and J by 11 bases, with 8 bases between. The CDR3 covers 11 residues. Looked up from germline, CDR1 is SGHRS and CDR2 is YFSETQ.